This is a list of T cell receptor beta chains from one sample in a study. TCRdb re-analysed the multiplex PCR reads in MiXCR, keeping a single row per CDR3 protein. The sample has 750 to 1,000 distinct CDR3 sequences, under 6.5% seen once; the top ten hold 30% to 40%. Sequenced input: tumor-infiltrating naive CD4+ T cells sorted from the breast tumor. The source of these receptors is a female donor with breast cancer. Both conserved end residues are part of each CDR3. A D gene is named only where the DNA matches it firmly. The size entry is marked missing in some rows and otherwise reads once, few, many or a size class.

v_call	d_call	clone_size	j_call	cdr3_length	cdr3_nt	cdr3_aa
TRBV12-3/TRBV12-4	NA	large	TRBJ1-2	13	TGTGCCAGCAGCACAGGGCTCAGCTATGGCTACACCTTC	CASSTGLSYGYTF
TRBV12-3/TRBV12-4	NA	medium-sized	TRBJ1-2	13	TGTGCCAGCAGTAGCACAGAAAACTATGGCTACACCTTC	CASSSTENYGYTF
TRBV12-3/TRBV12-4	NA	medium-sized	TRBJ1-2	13	TGTGCCAGCAGTCCGGGCCATTCCTATGGCTACACCTTC	CASSPGHSYGYTF
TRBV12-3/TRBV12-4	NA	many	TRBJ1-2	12	TGTGCCAGCAGCCCAGAGGGTTATGGCTACACCTTC	CASSPEGYGYTF
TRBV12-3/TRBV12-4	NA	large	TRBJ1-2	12	TGTGCCAGCACCCGTTTCCCGAATGGCTACACCTTC	CASTRFPNGYTF
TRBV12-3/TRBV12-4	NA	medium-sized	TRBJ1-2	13	TGTGCCAGCAGTACCGACAAATTCGGTGGCTACACCTTC	CASSTDKFGGYTF
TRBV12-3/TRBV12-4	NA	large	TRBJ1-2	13	TGTGCCAGCAGTTTTGAGGGAAACTATGGCTACACCTTC	CASSFEGNYGYTF
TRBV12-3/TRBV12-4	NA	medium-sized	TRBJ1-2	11	TGTGCCAGCATGGGATATTATGGCTACACCTTC	CASMGYYGYTF
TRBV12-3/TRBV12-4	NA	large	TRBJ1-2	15	TGTGCCAGCAGCACTACAGGAACCCTCAACTATGGCTACACCTTC	CASSTTGTLNYGYTF
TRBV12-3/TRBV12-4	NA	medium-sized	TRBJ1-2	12	TGTGCCAGCAGTCCAGGGAGGTATGGCTACACCTTC	CASSPGRYGYTF
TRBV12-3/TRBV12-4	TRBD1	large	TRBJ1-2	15	TGTGCCAGCAGTTTCCGACAGGGGTATAACTATGGCTACACCTTC	CASSFRQGYNYGYTF
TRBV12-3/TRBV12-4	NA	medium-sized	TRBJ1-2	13	TGTGCCAGCACTGGGAGGGACGGCTATGGCTACACCTTC	CASTGRDGYGYTF
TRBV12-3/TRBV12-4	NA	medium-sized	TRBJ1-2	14	TGTGCCAGCAGTTTCCCTCAGCCTGGCTATGGCTACACCTTC	CASSFPQPGYGYTF
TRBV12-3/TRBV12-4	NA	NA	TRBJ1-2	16	TGTGCCAGCAGCCCTCGCGGAAGGGACCCTCGAGGAGGCTACACCTTC	CASSPRGRDPRGGYTF
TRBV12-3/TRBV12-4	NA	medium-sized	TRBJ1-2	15	TGTGCCAGCAGTTCGCCCTCCAACAGCAACTATGGCTACACCTTC	CASSSPSNSNYGYTF
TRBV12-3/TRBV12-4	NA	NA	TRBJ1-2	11	TGTGCCAGCAGTCTAGGGGATGGCTACACCTTC	CASSLGDGYTF
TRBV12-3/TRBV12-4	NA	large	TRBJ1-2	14	TGTGCCAGCAGTTTAACAGGGTCAGGTTATGGCTACACCTTC	CASSLTGSGYGYTF
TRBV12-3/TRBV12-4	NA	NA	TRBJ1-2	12	TGTGCCACCCTCGAGAGAGGAAATGGCTACACCTTC	CATLERGNGYTF
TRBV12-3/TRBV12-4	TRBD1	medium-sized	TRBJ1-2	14	TGTGCCAGCAGTCCGGACAGGGGTAACTATGGCTACACCTTC	CASSPDRGNYGYTF
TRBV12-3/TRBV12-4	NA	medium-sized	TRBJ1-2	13	TGTGCCAGCAGTCCGGACAGATCCTATGGCTACACCTTC	CASSPDRSYGYTF
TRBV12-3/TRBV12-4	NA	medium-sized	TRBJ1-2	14	TGTGCCAGCAGCTCTCCAGGGAATTGGTATGGCTACACCTTC	CASSSPGNWYGYTF
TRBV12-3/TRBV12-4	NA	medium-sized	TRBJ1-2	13	TGTGCCAGCAGTCCAGCAGGTCGCTATGGCTACACCTTC	CASSPAGRYGYTF
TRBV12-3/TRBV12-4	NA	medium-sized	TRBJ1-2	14	TGTGCCAGCAGGCGGGGTGTCGACAACTATGGCTACACCTTC	CASRRGVDNYGYTF
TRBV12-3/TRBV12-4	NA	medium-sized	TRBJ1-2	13	TGTGCCAGCAGTCCAACAGGAGTATATGGCTACACCTTC	CASSPTGVYGYTF
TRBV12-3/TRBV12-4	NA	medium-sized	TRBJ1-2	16	TGTGCCAGCAGTGAAAGGGCCCTCGTTCCTCTTTATGGCTACACCTTC	CASSERALVPLYGYTF